This passage covers 5 T cell receptor beta chains from one sample sequenced in a study of blood T cell repertoires in COVID-19. Repertoires were generated with immunoSEQ multiplex PCR, while TCRdb's copy carries only in-frame clones and drops some. The table has around 70,000 clones, 87% seen once; the top ten hold about 30%. The material sequenced was peripheral blood. The origin of the receptors is a woman of 80 years or more with active or convalescent COVID-19.

The chain links TRBV7-9 to TRBJ1-2; TRBD1 aligns across 8 bases. Unmatched junction bases numbered 6, after V lost 4 bases and J lost 2 bases. CDR3 size: 15 residues. Germline V lookup: CDR1 SEHNR, CDR2 FQNEAQ (reference sequence). The CDR3 nucleotides are TGTGCCAGCAGCTCCCAAAGGACAGGGAACTATGGCTACACCTTC. It codes for CASSSQRTGNYGYTF.

This clone was recorded once. The J gene is TRBJ1-6, the V gene TRBV2, with D perhaps TRBD1 (5 bases). Germline assignment: CDR1 SNHLY and CDR2 FYNNEI. This CDR3 is 14 amino acids long. V lost 4 bases and J lost 9, with 13 bases in between. The CDR3 loop reads CASSGGGVGSPLHF. In nucleotides, the CDR3 is TGTGCCAGCAGTGGGGGGGGAGTTGGTTCACCCCTCCACTTT.

The chain carries TRBV19 and TRBJ2-5; D is perhaps TRBD1 (7 bases). The V gene's germline CDR1 is LNHDA and CDR2 SQIVND (reference sequence). The ends were cut back, 3 bases at V and 5 bases at J, with 22 bases in the middle. This CDR3 region has 17 residues. The CDR3 DNA reads TGTGCCAGTAGTATTGGAGGGGGCGCCAGGGCCGGGGAGACCCAGTACTTC. Protein sequence: CASSIGGGARAGETQYF.

The rearrangement joins TRBV7-2 to TRBJ2-7; 7 bases line up with TRBD2. The V gene's germline CDR1 is SGHTA and CDR2 FQGNSA. The CDR3 covers 15 residues. Trimming took 5 bases from V and 5 from J; bases not matched to a gene: 12. CDR3 loop: CASSQRRGFGNEQYF. CDR3 nucleotides: TGTGCCAGCAGCCAGAGGCGGGGGTTCGGGAACGAGCAGTACTTC.

The rearrangement uses TRBV7-2 and TRBJ1-2; 8 bases are shared with TRBD1. The CDR3 loop spans 14 amino acids. The germline gives CDR1 SGHTA, CDR2 FQGNSA. V lost 5 bases, J lost 2 bases, and 4 bases stayed unmatched. CDR3 sequence: CASSQRTGNYGYTF. CDR3 sequence (DNA): TGTGCCAGCAGCCAACGGACAGGGAACTATGGCTACACCTTC.